The 29 T cell receptor beta chains listed next were all sequenced from one sample in a study of blood T cell repertoires in COVID-19. TCRdb's copy holds only in-frame clones and misses some; the assay was immunoSEQ multiplex PCR. The sample shows under 200,000 clones, around nine tenths of them seen only once. The sample taken for sequencing was peripheral blood. The origin of the receptors is an elderly woman with COVID-19, enrolled during active disease.

The sample holds one count of this clone. The V and J genes are TRBV11-2 and TRBJ2-5; 13 bases are a match to TRBD2. The germline gives CDR1 SGHAT, CDR2 FQNNGV. With V trimmed by 1 base and J by 5 bases, 13 bases remained unmatched. The CDR3 covers 19 residues. The CDR3 loop reads CASSLAPPRLAGGRETQYF. CDR3 coding DNA: TGTGCCAGCAGCTTAGCTCCGCCCAGACTAGCGGGAGGTCGTGAGACCCAGTACTTC.

The V gene is TRBV10-3, the J gene TRBJ2-7; the D gene is possibly TRBD2 (5 bases). Trimming stripped 10 bases from V and 6 bases from J, with 13 bases between. The germline V gene has CDR1 ENHRY and CDR2 SYGVKD. CDR3 size: 11 residues. CDR3 sequence reads: CATTAGLEQYF. CDR3 nucleotide sequence: TGTGCCACAACTGCGGGCCTCGAGCAGTACTTC.

Remarks on this clone: Other DNA sequences of this sample code for an identical CDR3. V and J are TRBV20-1 and TRBJ2-5, with TRBD2 matching over 9 bases. The CDR3 is 15 amino acids. Germline V gene sequence: CDR1 DFQATT, CDR2 SNEGSKA (reference sequence). V was pared by 3 bases and J by 2 bases, with 7 bases of the junction left unmatched. CDR3 DNA sequence: TGCAGTGCTAGTCGGGCTAGCGGGACTCAAGAGACCCAGTACTTC. The encoded protein is CSASRASGTQETQYF.

The chain couples TRBV10-2 to TRBJ2-7, with TRBD2 identical over 12 bases. This CDR3 is built from 16 residues. Unmatched junction bases numbered 7, after V lost 3 bases and J lost 4 bases. The germline gives CDR1 WSHSY, CDR2 SAAADI. Here the CDR3 reads CASSESPLAGGYEQYF. The CDR3, as DNA: TGCGCCAGCAGTGAATCTCCCCTAGCGGGAGGGTACGAGCAGTACTTC.

This clone was counted a single time. This chain uses TRBV29-1 with TRBJ1-1; 7 nucleotides line up with TRBD1. The CDR3 length is 16 residues. J was trimmed by 0 bases and V by 0 bases; bases with no gene match: 7. CDR1 and CDR2 from the germline V gene are SQVTM and ANQGSEA. The CDR3 coding sequence is TGCAGCGTTGAAGATCGGGGCAGGGGGGTGAACACTGAAGCTTTCTTT. This sequence encodes CSVEDRGRGVNTEAFF.

This chain links TRBV19 with TRBJ2-1; 14 nucleotides agree with TRBD2. With 6 bases clipped from V and 9 bases from J, the junction kept 13 bases outside the gene matches. The CDR3 is 17 residues long. Germline CDR1 and CDR2: LNHDA and SQIVND (reference sequence). CDR3 protein: CASSPPQTSGRALEQFF. The CDR3, as DNA: TGTGCCAGTAGCCCACCCCAGACTAGCGGGAGGGCCCTTGAGCAGTTCTTC.

The chain couples TRBV6-4 to TRBJ1-1; D not certain. The CDR3 contains 11 residues. Germline values: CDR1 MRHNA, CDR2 SNTAGT. The V gene lost 6 bases and the J gene lost 8 bases, with 10 bases spanning the gap. CDR3 protein: CASSAQREAFF. Written as DNA, the CDR3 is TGTGCCAGCAGCGCCCAGAGGGAAGCTTTCTTT.

The rearrangement joins TRBV7-9 to TRBJ1-2, with no clear D. Trimming removed 1 base at V and 1 base at J, with 7 bases between. Per the germline V gene, CDR1 is SEHNR and CDR2 is FQNEAQ (reference sequence). The CDR3 sequence is 14 residues long. CDR3 sequence reads: CASSLVQLNYGYTF. For the CDR3, the DNA is TGTGCCAGCAGCTTAGTACAGCTTAACTATGGCTACACCTTC.

This clone showed up just a few times. The chain uses TRBV5-6 and TRBJ1-2; TRBD1 matches at 8 bases. The germline V gene encodes CDR1 SGHDT and CDR2 YYEEEE. The CDR3 has 15 amino acids. V lost 2 bases and J lost 2; bases outside the gene matches: 5. The CDR3 DNA follows: TGTGCCAGCAGCTTAGGACAGGGTCGGAACTATGGCTACACCTTC. Its protein product is CASSLGQGRNYGYTF. Complete variable domain (other parts from reference TRBV5-6 and TRBJ1-2): DAGVTQSPTHLIKTRGQQVTLRCSPKSGHDTVSWYQQALGQGPQFIFQYYEEEERQRGNFPDRFSGHQFPNYSSELNVNALLLGDSALYLCASSLGQGRNYGYTFGSGTRLTVV.

V gene TRBV6-2 or TRBV6-3 combines with J gene TRBJ2-5, with D hard to call. The CDR3 loop spans 12 amino acids. Germline V CDR1 and CDR2: MNHEY, SVGEGT. V lost 4 bases, J lost 5 bases, and 8 bases lay in between. CDR3 amino acids: CASSLALETQYF. CDR3 DNA sequence: TGTGCCAGCAGTTTAGCCCTTGAGACCCAGTACTTC.

The chain joins TRBV6-5 to TRBJ1-4; 11 nucleotides match TRBD1. This CDR3 spans 16 amino acids. The germline V gene has CDR1 MNHEY and CDR2 SVGAGI. V lost 2 bases and J lost 3; bases outside the gene matches: 2. The CDR3 region is CASSYADRGPNEKLFF. Here the CDR3 DNA reads TGTGCCAGCAGTTACGCGGACAGGGGGCCTAATGAAAAACTGTTTTTT.

J is TRBJ1-2 and V is TRBV9; 10 bases agree with TRBD1. This CDR3 spans 16 amino acids. Germline V CDR1 and CDR2: SGDLS, YYNGEE. V shed 3 bases and J 4 bases; nucleotides not matched to a gene: 9. This CDR3 reads CASSGQGASQVYGYTF. In DNA form, the CDR3 reads TGTGCCAGCAGCGGACAGGGGGCGAGTCAGGTCTATGGCTACACCTTC.

Remarks on this clone: At one end the junction does not follow the germline gene, possibly because of a read error. The rearrangement links TRBV7-7 to TRBJ1-3, with TRBD1 matching 7 bases. This CDR3 contains 15 residues. Germline V CDR1 and CDR2: SSHAT, FNYEAQ (reference sequence). CDR3 amino acids: CASSSQTGFGNTIYF. The CDR3 nucleotides read TGTGCTAGCAGCTCCCAGACAGGGTTTGGAAACACCATATATTTT.

The chain couples TRBV11-2 to TRBJ1-1; D gene ambiguous. The CDR3 runs to 13 residues. Germline values: CDR1 SGHAT, CDR2 FQNNGV. V lost 4 bases, J lost 1 base, and 7 bases lay in between. CDR3 residues: CASSSMRNTEAFF. The CDR3 nucleotides are TGTGCCAGCAGCTCGATGCGGAACACTGAAGCTTTCTTT.

CDR3 nucleotide sequence: TGTGCCAGCAGTCCAACCGCCCCAGGGGGCGAAGCTTTCTTT. Protein sequence: CASSPTAPGGEAFF. The V call is TRBV28, the J call TRBJ1-1, with 8 positions matching TRBD1. From germline, CDR1 is MDHEN and CDR2 SYDVKM. Trimming at V came to 5 bases and at J to 8 bases, leaving 10 bases not matched to a gene. CDR3 length equals 14 residues.

The chain carries TRBV7-3 and TRBJ2-2; tentative D call: TRBD1 (5 bases). V lost 0 bases and J lost 4, with 9 bases in between. Looked up from germline, CDR1 is SGHTA and CDR2 is FQGTGA. CDR3 length equals 15 residues. Here the CDR3 reads CASSLTPQGTGELFF. The CDR3 coding sequence is TGTGCCAGCAGCTTAACCCCCCAGGGCACCGGGGAGCTGTTTTTT.

Regarding this clone: Mismatch with germline at one junction end may stem from a read error. The chain links TRBV19 to TRBJ2-7; D is perhaps TRBD1 (6 bases). Germline CDR1 reads LNHDA; CDR2 reads SQIVND (reference sequence). The CDR3 sequence is 15 residues long. CDR3 amino acids: CASSKSPLQGYAQYF. The DNA for the CDR3 is TGTGCCAGTAGTAAATCCCCTTTACAGGGCTACGCGCAGTACTTC.

CDR3 amino acids: CASSIGGTGLWNEQFF. CDR3 sequence (DNA): TGTGCCAGTAGTATCGGGGGGACAGGGCTGTGGAATGAGCAGTTCTTC. The rearrangement uses TRBV19 and TRBJ2-1, with 9 positions matching TRBD1. CDR3 length: 16 amino acids. Germline assignment: CDR1 LNHDA and CDR2 SQIVND (reference sequence). The V segment lost 3 bases and the J segment 7 bases; nucleotides outside the gene matches: 10.

The CDR3 nucleotides read TGTGCCACCAGCACTAGCGGGAGTGGAAACATTCAGTACTTC. As protein: CATSTSGSGNIQYF. The chain is built from TRBV15 and TRBJ2-4; 10 bases agree with TRBD2. The CDR3 extends over 14 amino acids. In germline, CDR1 is LNHNV, CDR2 YYDKDF (reference sequence). V lost 4 bases and J lost 6; bases outside the gene matches: 3.

The CDR3 DNA follows: TGTGCCAGCAGTTCACCAACCACGGGACAGAAGAACACTGAAGCTTTCTTT. Translation gives CASSSPTTGQKNTEAFF. This chain uses TRBV28 with TRBJ1-1, with 7 nucleotides matching TRBD1. Per the germline V gene, CDR1 is MDHEN and CDR2 is SYDVKM. V was clipped by 4 bases and J by 1 base; unmatched bases: 12. This CDR3 is built from 17 residues.

The chain couples TRBV29-1 to TRBJ2-5; maybe TRBD2 (6 bases). V lost 6 bases, J lost 3 bases, and 14 bases lay in between. The CDR3 runs to 13 residues. CDR1 and CDR2 (germline): SQVTM, ANQGSEA. CDR3: CSVNSGSKETQYF. The CDR3 coding sequence is TGCAGCGTGAATTCCGGGAGCAAAGAGACCCAGTACTTC.

This chain links TRBV3-1 (or the pseudogene TRBV3-2) with TRBJ2-3; 9 bases are shared with TRBD2. This CDR3 spans 21 amino acids. The V and J ends lost 2 bases and 2 bases, in that order; junction bases with no gene match: 20. The V gene's germline CDR1 is LGHDT and CDR2 YNNKEL (reference sequence). CDR3 sequence: CASSQHLRPGVAGEPTDTQYF. CDR3 coding DNA: TGTGCCAGCAGCCAACACCTTCGACCCGGGGTAGCGGGAGAGCCCACAGATACGCAGTATTTT.

This clone appeared once. In DNA, the CDR3 is TGTGCCAGCGTTCGGGACAGGGGTTTTAACACTGAAGCTTTCTTT. Encoded protein: CASVRDRGFNTEAFF. This chain uses TRBV2 with TRBJ1-1; 10 nucleotides agree with TRBD1. Losses at the gene ends were 8 bases for V and 2 bases for J; bases not matched to a gene: 8. This CDR3 spans 15 amino acids. CDR1 is SNHLY and CDR2 is FYNNEI in the germline V gene.

The rearrangement links TRBV6-6 to TRBJ2-7; 8 bases line up with TRBD1. This CDR3 contains 13 residues. Germline V CDR1 and CDR2: MNHNY, SVGAGI (reference sequence). V lost 8 bases, J lost 6 bases, and 9 bases stayed unmatched. The CDR3 DNA sequence: TGTGCCAGCGTACGACAGGGGTCCGGCGAGCAGTACTTC. It codes for CASVRQGSGEQYF.

This chain connects TRBV28 to TRBJ1-1, with 9 bases lining up with TRBD1. CDR1 MDHEN and CDR2 SYDVKM come from the germline V gene. This CDR3 is 15 amino acids long. V was pared by 4 bases and J by 3 bases, with 6 bases of the junction left unmatched. This CDR3 is CASSSGGQGYTEAFF. For the CDR3, the DNA is TGTGCCAGCAGTTCGGGAGGACAGGGGTACACTGAAGCTTTCTTT.

The V and J genes are TRBV19 and TRBJ1-3; perhaps TRBD1 as D (5 bases). Germline V gives CDR1 LNHDA, CDR2 SQIVND (reference sequence). CDR3 length equals 13 residues. V lost 9 bases and J 7 bases, leaving 16 bases between the germline ends. The CDR3: CASARDGGNTIYF. The DNA for the CDR3 is TGTGCCAGCGCTCGGGACGGAGGGAACACCATATATTTT.

V usage is TRBV7-9 and J usage is TRBJ1-5, with D possibly matching TRBD1 (6 bases). V was cut by 5 bases and J by 3 bases, with 11 bases left in between. In germline, CDR1 is SEHNR, CDR2 FQNEAQ (reference sequence). The CDR3 spans 14 residues. The CDR3 loop is CASSRGGINQPQHF. The CDR3 DNA is TGTGCCAGCAGCCGAGGGGGAATCAATCAGCCCCAGCATTTT.

The V call is TRBV5-4, the J call TRBJ1-5, with TRBD1 as a possible D gene (6 bases). Trimming took off 2 bases at V and 5 bases at J, with 11 bases between the two ends. Germline-derived CDR1 and CDR2 are SGHNT and YYREEE (reference sequence). The CDR3 spans 14 residues. CDR3 loop: CASSLQGKDQPQHF. The CDR3, as DNA: TGTGCCAGCAGCTTACAGGGAAAGGATCAGCCCCAGCATTTT.

The V gene is TRBV27, the J gene TRBJ2-7; maybe TRBD2 (6 bases). The CDR3 totals 13 residues. V shed 5 bases and J shed 0 bases, with 8 bases lying between them. Germline V gives CDR1 MNHEY, CDR2 SMNVEV (reference sequence). The CDR3 protein is CASSPGLSYEQYF. CDR3 nucleotides: TGTGCCAGCAGTCCGGGACTCTCCTACGAGCAGTACTTC.